Below are 27 T cell receptor beta chains sequenced from a single sample in a study of graft-versus-host responses after intestinal transplantation (dated by TCRdb to 2020 to 2023). The intended sense of this specimen's time point label: cells obtained before transplantation from donor or recipient. The antigens for these receptors are not known. The library came from the immunoSEQ multiplex PCR assay. The source is immuneACCESS, and TCRdb retained only in-frame sequences with V and J called. Part of the clones is not carried over; for the studies checked, unresolved V genes explain less than half of this, and the remainder is unexplained. The table for this sample lists 55,000 to 85,000 clones; roughly 90% of them were counted only once. The top ten constitute approximately 2.7% of the sample. Sequenced here: unstimulated CD8+ T cells sorted from spleen or lymph node cells, sampled before intestinal transplant. These receptors came from a human donor who received an intestinal transplant.

The V gene is TRBV4-1, the J gene TRBJ2-5; tentatively, D is TRBD2 (5 bases). CDR1 MGHRA and CDR2 YSYEKL come from the germline V gene. There are 15 residues in the CDR3. Trimming stripped 4 bases from V and 2 bases from J, with 14 bases between. CDR3 coding DNA: TGCGCCAGCAGCCCAGCGGCCCTCCCTCAAGAGACCCAGTACTTC. This codes for CASSPAALPQETQYF.

V is TRBV9 and J is TRBJ1-6; 7 nucleotides align to TRBD1. Germline trimming cut 4 bases from V and 8 bases from J; bases unmatched to any gene: 9. CDR1 SGDLS and CDR2 YYNGEE come from the germline V gene. The CDR3 totals 15 residues. The CDR3, as DNA: TGTGCCAGCAGCAAAACCGGGACAGCGGATTCACCCCTCCACTTT. Protein sequence: CASSKTGTADSPLHF.

The sample holds one count of this clone. This chain links TRBV5-1 with TRBJ2-7; the D is unclear. The CDR3 consists of 12 residues. CDR1 and CDR2 (germline): SGHRS, YFSETQ. V lost 0 bases to trimming and J lost 9 bases, with 10 bases between them. CDR3 DNA sequence: TGCGCCAGCAGCTTGGAATCAGGAAGGCAGTACTTC. Amino acids: CASSLESGRQYF.

The chain couples TRBV6-4 to TRBJ2-3, with TRBD2 matching 13 bases. The CDR3 spans 15 residues. With V trimmed by 2 bases and J by 6 bases, 2 bases remained unmatched. In germline, CDR1 is MRHNA, CDR2 SNTAGT. DNA for the CDR3: TGTGCCAGCAGTGACGGGGGACTAGCGGGGGATACGCAGTATTTT. Translation gives CASSDGGLAGDTQYF.

The chain combines TRBV4-2 with TRBJ1-1, with D maybe TRBD1 (6 bases). Germline lookup yields CDR1 LGHNA and CDR2 YNFKEQ. CDR3 length equals 16 residues. V shed 1 base and J shed 6 bases, with 18 bases lying between them. As DNA, the CDR3 is TGTGCCAGCAGCCAAGGGCTGACAGGTGGTACCGCTGAAGCTTTCTTT. This encodes CASSQGLTGGTAEAFF.

The chain carries TRBV13 and TRBJ2-1; 9 positions match TRBD1. The CDR3 covers 13 residues. J lost 7 bases, V lost 8 bases, and 6 bases had no gene match. Germline lookup yields CDR1 PRHDT and CDR2 FYEKMQ (reference sequence). The CDR3 nucleotides are TGTGCCAGCCGCACAGGGGGCGAAAATGAGCAGTTCTTC. This encodes CASRTGGENEQFF.

The rearrangement links TRBV6-6 to TRBJ2-7; D gene ambiguous. The CDR3 sequence is 14 residues long. The germline V gene has CDR1 MNHNY and CDR2 SVGAGI (reference sequence). Trimming took 7 bases from V and 3 from J, leaving 16 bases between them. The CDR3 DNA reads TGTGCCAGCAATCAGGTTTGGGCCCTCTACGAGCAGTACTTC. This sequence encodes CASNQVWALYEQYF.

The chain has TRBV27 and TRBJ1-1; 7 bases match TRBD1. Germline V gene sequence: CDR1 MNHEY, CDR2 SMNVEV (reference sequence). CDR3 length: 14 amino acids. After removal of 5 bases from V and 4 bases from J, the junction contained 7 bases not matched to a gene. As DNA, the CDR3 is TGTGCCAGCAGTCACGACAGGGAGGTCACTGAAGCTTTCTTT. It is translated as CASSHDREVTEAFF.

The V and J genes are TRBV29-1 and TRBJ2-1, with D hard to call. This CDR3 contains 10 residues. Germline V lookup: CDR1 SQVTM, CDR2 ANQGSEA. The ends were cut back, 5 bases at V and 8 bases at J, with 7 bases in the middle. The CDR3, as DNA: TGCAGCGTTCTCACATATGAGCAGTTCTTC. This translates into CSVLTYEQFF.

The CDR3 loop is CASSHDDSGLAGVFDEQFF. The CDR3 bases are TGTGCCAGCAGCCACGACGACTCGGGACTAGCGGGAGTGTTTGATGAGCAGTTCTTC. The chain combines TRBV4-2 with TRBJ2-1; 14 bases align to TRBD2. The CDR3 totals 19 residues. V dropped 3 bases and J dropped 8; count of bases not matched to a gene: 15. Germline V gene data show CDR1 as LGHNA and CDR2 as YNFKEQ.

The chain combines TRBV27 with TRBJ2-3, with TRBD2 identical over 9 bases. Germline V CDR1 and CDR2: MNHEY, SMNVEV (reference sequence). There are 19 residues in the CDR3. Trimming cost V 3 bases and J 0 bases; bases outside gene matches: 13. CDR3 nucleotides: TGTGCCAGCAGTTTTTCCTCCTTTAGCGGGGGCCTAAGCACAGATACGCAGTATTTT. Its protein product is CASSFSSFSGGLSTDTQYF.

The V and J genes are TRBV4-1 and TRBJ2-7; TRBD1 matches 7 bases. In germline, CDR1 is MGHRA, CDR2 YSYEKL. CDR3 length equals 14 residues. V lost 1 base, J lost 3 bases, and 3 bases stayed unmatched. CDR3 DNA sequence: TGCGCCAGCAGCCAAGGGGACAGCAGCTACGAGCAGTACTTC. This encodes CASSQGDSSYEQYF.

The gene calls are TRBV30 and TRBJ1-2; tentatively, D is TRBD1 (5 bases). Germline values: CDR1 GTSNPN, CDR2 SVGIG (reference sequence). This CDR3 comprises 13 residues. V was trimmed by 3 bases and J by 4 bases, leaving 12 bases between them. The CDR3 region is CAWSPGAGYGYTF. For the CDR3, the DNA is TGTGCCTGGAGCCCTGGGGCCGGCTATGGCTACACCTTC. Full variable domain (outside the CDR3, taken from reference TRBV30 and TRBJ1-2): SQTIHQWPATLVQPVGSPLSLECTVEGTSNPNLYWYRQAAGRGLQLLFYSVGIGQISSEVPQNLSASRPQDRQFILSSKKLLLSDSGFYLCAWSPGAGYGYTFGSGTRLTVV.

The chain's CDR3 is CASSLVTVWTGGYRYGYTF. The DNA for the CDR3 is TGTGCCAGCAGCTTGGTCACAGTCTGGACAGGGGGTTATAGGTATGGCTACACCTTC. This chain uses TRBV5-6 with TRBJ1-2, with TRBD1 matching 10 bases. Trimming removed 0 bases from V and 5 bases from J; junction bases left unmatched: 16. Germline V lookup: CDR1 SGHDT, CDR2 YYEEEE. This CDR3 is 19 amino acids long. Variable domain in full (rest from reference TRBV5-6 and TRBJ1-2): DAGVTQSPTHLIKTRGQQVTLRCSPKSGHDTVSWYQQALGQGPQFIFQYYEEEERQRGNFPDRFSGHQFPNYSSELNVNALLLGDSALYLCASSLVTVWTGGYRYGYTFGSGTRLTVV.

The chain employs TRBV5-1 and TRBJ2-1; 11 bases map to TRBD2. Trimming at V came to 6 bases and at J to 6 bases, leaving 8 bases not matched to a gene. CDR1 and CDR2 (germline): SGHRS, YFSETQ. The CDR3 is 15 amino acids. The CDR3 here is CASTPTSGRTNEQFF. The CDR3 region has the DNA TGCGCCAGCACCCCTACTAGCGGGAGAACCAATGAGCAGTTCTTC.

This chain links TRBV19 with TRBJ2-3; 12 nucleotides match TRBD1. V lost 5 bases and J lost 3; bases outside the gene matches: 3. The CDR3 runs 15 residues. Germline-derived CDR1 and CDR2 are LNHDA and SQIVND (reference sequence). CDR3 protein: CASSPGQGATDTQYF. CDR3 nucleotides: TGTGCCAGTAGTCCGGGACAGGGGGCTACAGATACGCAGTATTTT.

This rearrangement joins TRBV28 to TRBJ2-3; 12 bases match TRBD1. J was trimmed by 6 bases and V by 2 bases; bases with no gene match: 3. There are 15 residues in the CDR3. Germline CDR1 reads MDHEN; CDR2 reads SYDVKM. CDR3 loop: CASSLGTGGRDTQYF. The CDR3 DNA reads as TGTGCCAGCAGTTTAGGGACAGGGGGCCGCGATACGCAGTATTTT.

The rearrangement links TRBV19 to TRBJ1-5, with 8 bases that match TRBD1. The CDR3 spans 15 residues. The germline V gene encodes CDR1 LNHDA and CDR2 SQIVND (reference sequence). V shed 8 bases, J shed 9 bases, and the junction held 15 bases outside the gene matches. CDR3: CASSSLRGLGRPQHF. Written as DNA, the CDR3 is TGTGCCAGTTCAAGCCTCAGGGGGCTAGGTCGGCCCCAGCATTTT.

In DNA form, the CDR3 reads TGTGCCAGCAGTTTTAATACAGGCACAGATACGCAGTATTTT. It translates to CASSFNTGTDTQYF. The chain combines TRBV28 with TRBJ2-3; the D is unclear. The CDR3 length is 14 residues. The germline V gene encodes CDR1 MDHEN and CDR2 SYDVKM. Deletions cut 3 bases from V and 1 base from J, with 8 bases between.

This chain connects TRBV5-1 to TRBJ2-7; 7 bases fit TRBD2. The CDR3 length is 14 residues. Trimming cost V 4 bases and J 3 bases; bases outside gene matches: 7. Germline V gene data show CDR1 as SGHRS and CDR2 as YFSETQ. As DNA, the CDR3 is TGCGCCAGCAGCCGTGGACTAGAGGGCTACGAGCAGTACTTC. Translation gives CASSRGLEGYEQYF.

The rearrangement links TRBV29-1 to TRBJ2-7, with 8 bases identical to TRBD1. Unmatched junction bases numbered 2, after V lost 2 bases and J lost 5 bases. The V gene's germline CDR1 is SQVTM and CDR2 ANQGSEA. CDR3 length: 12 amino acids. CDR3 amino acids: CSVEQGANEQYF. Written as DNA, the CDR3 is TGCAGCGTTGAACAGGGGGCTAACGAGCAGTACTTC.

V and J are TRBV2 and TRBJ1-5; D not resolved. The V end was cut by 3 bases, the J end by 0 bases, with 9 bases between. The CDR3 has 15 amino acids. Germline V gene lookup returns CDR1 SNHLY and CDR2 FYNNEI. The CDR3 is CASSEAGTSNQPQHF. In DNA, the CDR3 is TGTGCCAGCAGTGAGGCTGGTACTAGCAATCAGCCCCAGCATTTT.

The chain joins TRBV11-2 to TRBJ2-7; no firm D call. The CDR3 is made up of 12 amino acids. The germline V gene encodes CDR1 SGHAT and CDR2 FQNNGV. Trimming removed 3 bases from V and 7 bases from J, with 10 bases in between. Here the CDR3 reads CASSLGPWEQYF. CDR3 nucleotides: TGTGCCAGCAGCTTGGGCCCTTGGGAGCAGTACTTC.

The chain uses TRBV4-1 and TRBJ1-1, with a tentative D call TRBD1 (5 bases). From germline, CDR1 is MGHRA and CDR2 YSYEKL. This CDR3 is built from 13 residues. Deletions cut 5 bases from V and 5 bases from J, with 12 bases between. The CDR3 loop reads CASSRTLGTEAFF. DNA for the CDR3: TGCGCCAGCAGCAGGACATTGGGGACTGAAGCTTTCTTT.

The chain is built from TRBV6-1 and TRBJ1-2; D is unclear. Germline-derived CDR1 and CDR2 are MNHNS and SASEGT. CDR3 length: 14 amino acids. Trimming took off 2 bases at V and 4 bases at J, with 11 bases between the two ends. The DNA of the CDR3 is TGTGCCAGCAGTGAATATGGCAGTTCCTATGGCTACACCTTC. Protein product: CASSEYGSSYGYTF.

This rearrangement joins TRBV5-4 to TRBJ2-1, with 11 bases fitting TRBD2. The V segment lost 1 base and the J segment 0 bases; nucleotides outside the gene matches: 12. Germline V gene data show CDR1 as SGHNT and CDR2 as YYREEE (reference sequence). The CDR3 runs 20 residues. As DNA, the CDR3 is TGTGCCAGCAGCTTGTTGTCGGGACTAGCGGTTTACAGCTCCTACAATGAGCAGTTCTTC. It encodes CASSLLSGLAVYSSYNEQFF. Looking up the rest from reference TRBV5-4 and TRBJ2-1 gives the full variable domain: ETGVTQSPTHLIKTRGQQVTLRCSSQSGHNTVSWYQQALGQGPQFIFQYYREEENGRGNFPPRFSGLQFPNYSSELNVNALELDDSALYLCASSLLSGLAVYSSYNEQFFGPGTRLTVL.

The chain carries TRBV27 and TRBJ2-1, with D maybe TRBD2 (5 bases). This CDR3 is 17 amino acids long. With 2 bases removed from V and 2 bases from J, the gap between germline ends came to 16 bases. The V gene's germline CDR1 is MNHEY and CDR2 SMNVEV (reference sequence). The DNA for the CDR3 is TGTGCCAGCAGTTTAGTGACTACCGCAAAACCCTACAATGAGCAGTTCTTC. Translating it yields CASSLVTTAKPYNEQFF.